This T cell receptor (beta chain) was observed in a study of shared clonotypes between healthy human individuals. Study outcomes and limitations: Clonotype sharing among the donors was expected to vary with sequencing depth. Against clonotypes common to all four donors, non-shared ones had lower generation probabilities.

V was pared by 5 bases and J by 8 bases, with 12 bases between. The germline gives CDR1 MDHEN, CDR2 SYDVKM. The CDR3 contains 12 residues. Sorted-subset replicate PCR reactions contained 200 ng DNA, corresponding to about 30,000 T cell genomes. The protocol was immunoSEQ multiplex PCR, while the TCRdb copy is restricted to in-frame clones and leaves out a portion. The sample yields around 2,000,000 clones, 90% to 95% seen once. The table lists this clone with a few counts. Its antigen is as yet unknown. Naive CD8 cells comprised CD45RO-negative, CCR7-positively selected cells, excluding terminally differentiated effector memory CD45RA+ cells. Caucasian adults residing in Nashville, Tennessee made up all the donors.

The rearrangement joins TRBV28 to TRBJ1-1; D might be TRBD1 (5 bases). Sequences were obtained from naive CD8+ T cells from PBMCs. The receptor comes from a man aged 18 to 29 in good health. Some clones in this sample may be carry-over from other donors' samples. This chain's CDR3 is CASSPGTAEAFF. The DNA for the CDR3 is TGTGCCAGCAGTCCTGGGACGGCGGAAGCTTTCTTT. Based on the CDR3 plus reference TRBV28 and TRBJ1-1, the full variable domain is DVKVTQSSRYLVKRTGEKVFLECVQDMDHENMFWYRQDPGLGLRLIYFSYDVKMKEKGDIPEGYSVSREKKERFSLILESASTNQTSMYLCASSPGTAEAFFGQGTRLTVV.